Presented here are 27 T cell receptor beta chains from one specimen sequenced in a study of blood T cell repertoires in COVID-19. The data were produced by immunoSEQ multiplex PCR, yet TCRdb's version contains in-frame clones alone and is incomplete. Among 80,000 to 95,000 clones listed, around 93% were seen once. The sequencing input was peripheral blood. The receptor set was obtained from a human donor with active COVID-19. The donor label of this sample is uncertain.

The chain combines TRBV5-4 with TRBJ2-5, with 9 bases lining up with TRBD2. The CDR3 has 16 amino acids. V gave up 1 base and J gave up 5 bases; unmatched junction bases: 9. Germline values: CDR1 SGHNT, CDR2 YYREEE (reference sequence). In DNA form, the CDR3 reads TGTGCCAGCAGCTTGCCCCGCGCGGGGGGGCAGGAGACCCAGTACTTC. Translating it yields CASSLPRAGGQETQYF.

The chain has TRBV19 and TRBJ2-6, with TRBD1 as a possible D gene (6 bases). Germline V CDR1 and CDR2: LNHDA, SQIVND (reference sequence). V dropped 6 bases and J dropped 2 bases, with 8 bases sitting between them. This CDR3 is built from 14 residues. This chain's CDR3 is CASRDRPGANVLTF. For the CDR3, the DNA is TGTGCCAGTAGGGACAGACCTGGGGCCAACGTCCTGACTTTC. Complete variable domain (other parts from reference TRBV19 and TRBJ2-6): DGGITQSPKYLFRKEGQNVTLSCEQNLNHDAMYWYRQDPGQGLRLIYYSQIVNDFQKGDIAEGYSVSREKKESFPLTVTSAQKNPTAFYLCASRDRPGANVLTFGAGSRLTVL.

V is TRBV11-3 and J is TRBJ1-1; D ambiguous. Trimming took 5 bases from V and 1 from J, leaving 14 bases between them. The CDR3 has 15 amino acids. Germline CDR1 is SGHNT and CDR2 is YENEEA. Here the CDR3 reads CASSPAGSRNTEAFF. The CDR3 DNA follows: TGTGCCAGCAGCCCCGCCGGTTCACGGAACACTGAAGCTTTCTTT.

The chain uses TRBV5-1 and TRBJ2-3, with TRBD2 matching over 8 bases. With V trimmed by 5 bases and J by 2 bases, 7 bases remained unmatched. The germline gives CDR1 SGHRS, CDR2 YFSETQ. The CDR3 loop spans 15 amino acids. CDR3 region: CASRFTSGHTDTQYF. The CDR3 coding sequence is TGCGCCAGCAGGTTCACTAGCGGCCACACAGATACGCAGTATTTT. The full variable domain, completed using reference TRBV5-1 and TRBJ2-3, is KAGVTQTPRYLIKTRGQQVTLSCSPISGHRSVSWYQQTPGQGLQFLFEYFSETQRNKGNFPGRFSGRQFSNSRSEMNVSTLELGDSALYLCASRFTSGHTDTQYFGPGTRLTVL.

This clone has just one count. V gene TRBV4-1 combines with J gene TRBJ1-5, with TRBD1 matching 8 bases. CDR1 MGHRA and CDR2 YSYEKL come from the germline V gene. V lost 0 bases, J lost 3 bases, and 4 bases stayed unmatched. CDR3 length: 16 amino acids. The CDR3 here is CASSQEGTGINQPQHF. The CDR3 DNA follows: TGCGCCAGCAGCCAAGAAGGGACAGGAATCAATCAGCCCCAGCATTTT.

This chain connects TRBV6-5 to TRBJ2-2, with D perhaps TRBD1 (6 bases). Trimming cost V 6 bases and J 5 bases, with 13 bases left between them. The CDR3 length is 14 residues. Germline CDR1 MNHEY, CDR2 SVGAGI. The CDR3 spells CASRQTGSTGELFF. Here the CDR3 DNA reads TGTGCCAGCAGGCAGACAGGTTCTACCGGGGAGCTGTTTTTT.

The chain combines TRBV3-1 (or the pseudogene TRBV3-2) with TRBJ1-1; no reliable D call. This CDR3 has 16 residues. Trimming removed 4 bases at V and 7 bases at J, with 22 bases between. The germline V gene encodes CDR1 LGHDT and CDR2 YNNKEL (reference sequence). CDR3 sequence reads: CASSLAGRRDLDEAFF. The CDR3 DNA reads TGTGCCAGCAGCCTTGCGGGCAGGCGAGACCTTGATGAAGCTTTCTTT.

Turning to this clone: An end of the junction differs from the germline gene, which may be a read error. The chain employs TRBV5-1 and TRBJ2-5; TRBD1 is a possible D gene (6 bases). From germline, CDR1 is SGHRS and CDR2 YFSETQ. There are 11 residues in the CDR3. In DNA, the CDR3 is TGCGCCAGCAGCTTGGTCCGGACAGAACACTTC. Its translation is CASSLVRTEHF.

The rearrangement uses TRBV18 and TRBJ2-1, with a tentative D call TRBD1 (6 bases). The CDR3 covers 16 residues. CDR1 KGHSH and CDR2 LQKENI come from the germline V gene. Trimming stripped 1 base from V and 5 bases from J, with 15 bases between. CDR3 region: CASSPRQVQGHNEQFF. The CDR3 DNA reads as TGTGCCAGCTCACCACGACAGGTCCAGGGTCACAATGAGCAGTTCTTC.

This clone appeared once. The J gene is TRBJ1-3, the V gene TRBV5-4; D unresolved. CDR3 size: 15 residues. The ends were cut back, 7 bases at V and 0 bases at J, with 14 bases in the middle. Germline V gene lookup returns CDR1 SGHNT and CDR2 YYREEE (reference sequence). CDR3 residues: CASGNVGGSGNTIYF. The CDR3 bases are TGTGCCAGCGGCAACGTTGGAGGCTCTGGAAACACCATATATTTT.

The sample holds one count of this clone. The J gene is TRBJ2-3, the V gene TRBV6-1, with TRBD1 matching 9 bases. Trimming cost V 0 bases and J 2 bases; bases outside gene matches: 9. CDR1 is MNHNS and CDR2 is SASEGT in the germline V gene. This CDR3 has 18 amino acids. CDR3 nucleotides: TGTGCCAGCAGTGAAGCAGACGGACAGGGGAGCTACACAGATACGCAGTATTTT. This codes for CASSEADGQGSYTDTQYF.

This clone was recorded only once. The sample holds other DNA sequences that translate to the same CDR3. The J gene is TRBJ2-3, the V gene TRBV4-3, with no clear D. The length of the CDR3 is 13 residues. Germline V CDR1 and CDR2: LGHNA, YSLEER. With 0 bases removed from V and 3 bases from J, the gap between germline ends came to 4 bases. The CDR3 nucleotides read TGCGCCAGCAGCCAAGATCTTACAGATACGCAGTATTTT. The encoded protein is CASSQDLTDTQYF.

This chain uses TRBV7-9 with TRBJ1-6; no firm D call. Germline CDR1 SEHNR, CDR2 FQNEAQ (reference sequence). Trimming took off 7 bases at V and 8 bases at J, with 15 bases between the two ends. The CDR3 has 14 amino acids. The chain's CDR3 is CASTFGGPDSPLHF. In DNA, the CDR3 is TGTGCCAGCACCTTTGGAGGGCCGGATTCACCCCTCCACTTT.

The chain joins TRBV9 to TRBJ2-5; D is perhaps TRBD2 (5 bases). The V gene's germline CDR1 is SGDLS and CDR2 YYNGEE. V dropped 0 bases and J dropped 5 bases, with 11 bases sitting between them. CDR3 length equals 14 residues. CDR3 bases: TGTGCCAGCAGCGTAGGCGGGTCCAGGGAGACCCAGTACTTC. Protein: CASSVGGSRETQYF. Combining the CDR3 with reference TRBV9 and TRBJ2-5 gives the whole variable domain DSGVTQTPKHLITATGQRVTLRCSPRSGDLSVYWYQQSLDQGLQFLIQYYNGEERAKGNILERFSAQQFPDLHSELNLSSLELGDSALYFCASSVGGSRETQYFGPGTRLLVL.

The chain carries TRBV5-6 and TRBJ2-4, with 7 bases matching TRBD1. The CDR3 sequence is 15 residues long. Trimming removed 1 base from V and 4 bases from J; junction bases left unmatched: 5. Germline CDR1 SGHDT, CDR2 YYEEEE. This CDR3 reads CASSLWGTAKNIQYF. Here the CDR3 DNA reads TGTGCCAGCAGCTTGTGGGGGACAGCTAAAAACATTCAGTACTTC.

The chain carries TRBV5-1 and TRBJ2-3; D may be TRBD1 (6 bases). V was cut by 0 bases and J by 1 base, with 12 bases left in between. Germline CDR1 SGHRS, CDR2 YFSETQ. This CDR3 has 16 amino acids. CDR3 DNA sequence: TGCGCCAGCAGCTTGGGAGCAGGGGCGGGCACAGATACGCAGTATTTT. Its translation is CASSLGAGAGTDTQYF.

This rearrangement joins TRBV6-1 to TRBJ2-1; no firm D call. The CDR3 runs 16 residues. Between the trimmed V and J ends, which lost 1 base and 7 bases, there was a span of 17 bases. From germline, CDR1 is MNHNS and CDR2 SASEGT. The CDR3: CASSEGRVGVENEQFF. CDR3 sequence (DNA): TGTGCCAGCAGTGAAGGTCGGGTCGGAGTCGAGAATGAGCAGTTCTTC.

This clone was observed a single time. V usage is TRBV14 and J usage is TRBJ2-3; unclear D gene. CDR3 length: 11 amino acids. The V end lost 4 bases, the J end lost 6 bases, and 5 bases lay between the germline ends. In germline, CDR1 is SGHDN, CDR2 FVKESK. CDR3: CASSLGDTQYF. As DNA, the CDR3 is TGTGCCAGCAGCCTTGGCGATACGCAGTATTTT.

The V gene is TRBV5-1, the J gene TRBJ2-3; 8 bases match TRBD2. Germline V gene sequence: CDR1 SGHRS, CDR2 YFSETQ. The trim removed 2 bases at V and 1 base at J, leaving 3 bases unmatched. The CDR3 is 15 residues long. The DNA of the CDR3 is TGCGCCAGCAGCTTACGGGGGGGAGGCACAGATACGCAGTATTTT. Its protein is CASSLRGGGTDTQYF.

The chain couples TRBV9 to TRBJ2-5, with TRBD2 identical over 8 bases. The germline V gene has CDR1 SGDLS and CDR2 YYNGEE. Trimming cost V 0 bases and J 4 bases; bases outside gene matches: 14. The CDR3 has 18 amino acids. The CDR3 here is CASSVAPSGGLGRETQYF. The DNA of the CDR3 is TGTGCCAGCAGCGTAGCCCCCTCGGGGGGGCTAGGAAGAGAGACCCAGTACTTC.

V usage is TRBV6-9 and J usage is TRBJ2-7; the match to TRBD2 covers 11 bases. Germline V lookup: CDR1 MNHGY, CDR2 SVAAGI. V shed 4 bases and J 2 bases; nucleotides not matched to a gene: 4. The CDR3 has 15 residues. CDR3: CASSWGLAETYEQYF. The DNA of the CDR3 is TGTGCCAGCAGTTGGGGACTAGCGGAAACCTACGAGCAGTACTTC.

The chain combines TRBV15 with TRBJ1-3; no clear D. Germline CDR1 and CDR2: LNHNV and YYDKDF (reference sequence). This CDR3 region has 14 residues. Deletions cut 3 bases from V and 0 bases from J, with 6 bases between. CDR3 in DNA: TGTGCCACCAGCAGTAGCATCTCTGGAAACACCATATATTTT. This codes for CATSSSISGNTIYF. Looking up the rest from reference TRBV15 and TRBJ1-3 gives the full variable domain: DAMVIQNPRYQVTQFGKPVTLSCSQTLNHNVMYWYQQKSSQAPKLLFHYYDKDFNNEADTPDNFQSRRPNTSFCFLDIRSPGLGDTAMYLCATSSSISGNTIYFGEGSWLTVV.

The chain joins TRBV28 to TRBJ1-1; 11 bases match TRBD1. Per the germline V gene, CDR1 is MDHEN and CDR2 is SYDVKM. This CDR3 comprises 14 residues. The J segment lost 13 bases and the V segment lost 7 bases, leaving 14 bases of the junction unmatched. The CDR3 bases are TGTGCCAGCACTCCGGGACAGGGGGTGCGCTCAGGTTTCTTT. As protein: CASTPGQGVRSGFF.

This sequence joins TRBV7-9 and TRBJ1-1, with 7 bases lining up with TRBD1. Looked up from germline, CDR1 is SEHNR and CDR2 is FQNEAQ (reference sequence). The CDR3 has 17 residues. J lost 4 bases, V lost 1 base, and 12 bases had no gene match. Here the CDR3 reads CASSLGVQGGLVTEAFF. CDR3 DNA: TGTGCCAGCAGCTTAGGTGTGCAGGGGGGCCTCGTCACTGAAGCTTTCTTT.

This sequence joins TRBV5-1 and TRBJ2-2; D possibly corresponds to TRBD1 (6 bases). Germline V gene sequence: CDR1 SGHRS, CDR2 YFSETQ. The CDR3 loop spans 16 amino acids. Trimming shortened V by 3 bases and J by 4 bases, and 16 bases separated the two germline ends. Here the CDR3 DNA reads TGCGCCAGCAGCTCCGAACTGGGGGCGGCCACCGGGGAGCTGTTTTTT. Its protein is CASSSELGAATGELFF.

CDR3 loop: CASSQDPIGISPLHF. The CDR3 DNA reads TGTGCCAGCAGCCAAGACCCGATCGGGATTTCACCCCTCCACTTT. J is TRBJ1-6 and V is TRBV14, with D uncertain. The V gene's germline CDR1 is SGHDN and CDR2 FVKESK. V was trimmed by 0 bases and J by 9 bases, leaving 12 bases between them. The CDR3 sequence is 15 residues long.

This chain uses TRBV12-3 or TRBV12-4 with TRBJ1-5, with D hard to call. Trimming left V 3 bases short and J 8 bases short, with 8 bases between. The CDR3 loop spans 12 amino acids. CDR3 DNA: TGTGCCAGCAGTTTGGGAGATAAGCCCCAGCATTTT. It codes for CASSLGDKPQHF.